A selection of T cell receptor beta chains follows, all from one sample in a study of T cells after yellow fever vaccination. A single record per CDR3 protein comes from TCRdb applying MiXCR to the 5' RACE reads. The data show a few hundred thousand distinct CDR3 sequences, roughly 17% seen once. The sample here was PBMCs, taken about 5 days after the first yellow fever vaccination. The receptors here all came from a man aged 18 to 35 who received the YFV17D yellow fever vaccine. Each CDR3 is given with its conserved first and last residue. The D gene is left open where the match is weak. The size field is filled for only some rows; it gives once, few, many or a size class.

>TRBJ2-7|TRBV10-3|-|few
TGTGCCATCGGGCCCAGTGTTGAGGGCGGAGAGCAGTACTTC
CAIGPSVEGGEQYF
>TRBJ2-3|TRBV11-1|-|few
TGTGCCAGCAGCTTAAATGACAGGCTAATCACAGATACGCAGTATTTT
CASSLNDRLITDTQYF
>TRBJ1-6|TRBV20-1|-|few
TGCAGTGCTAGAGAGCTTAATAATTCACCCCTCCACTTT
CSARELNNSPLHF
>TRBJ2-2|TRBV5-6|-|few
TGTGCCAGCAGCTGGGGTCTGGCGAGGGAGGCGAACACCGGGGAGCTGTTTTTT
CASSWGLAREANTGELFF
>TRBJ1-4|TRBV30|TRBD1|-
TGTGCCTGGAGTGTACCAGACAGGGGAGAAAAACTGTTTTTT
CAWSVPDRGEKLFF
>TRBJ1-5|TRBV28|-|-
TGTGCCAGCAGTTGGGGGGTCAATCAGCCCCAGCATTTT
CASSWGVNQPQHF
>TRBJ1-2|TRBV5-1|-|many
TGCGCCAGCAGCTTGGAGGGCTGGGGCTATGGCTACACCTTC
CASSLEGWGYGYTF
>TRBJ2-1|TRBV5-4|TRBD1|few
TGTGCCAGCAGCAGCGAAGCAGGGGGCTATGAGCAGTTCTTC
CASSSEAGGYEQFF
>TRBJ2-1|TRBV2|TRBD2|-
TGTGCCAGCAGTGTACTAGCGGGCCGAAATGAGCAGTTCTTC
CASSVLAGRNEQFF
>TRBJ2-1|TRBV9|-|-
TGTGCCAGCAGCGAAGCGGCCCGGGGTTGGGACGAGCAGTTCTTC
CASSEAARGWDEQFF
>TRBJ2-3|TRBV5-1|-|-
TGCGCCAGCATCCCGGATGTTGGGGGGGCATGGGATACGCAGTATTTT
CASIPDVGGAWDTQYF
>TRBJ1-2|TRBV7-2|-|few
TGTGCCAGCAGCTTCCGAATAGGGGGGGGCAGAAGCTACACCTTC
CASSFRIGGGRSYTF
>TRBJ1-4|TRBV6-5|-|few
TGTGCCAGCAGTTACTCGGAGTGGAGTGAAAAACTGTTTTTT
CASSYSEWSEKLFF
>TRBJ2-3|TRBV11-3|TRBD1|-
TGTGCCAGCAGCTCCGGGACAGGCGACCGAATCACAGATACGCAGTATTTT
CASSSGTGDRITDTQYF
>TRBJ2-1|TRBV15|-|many
TGTGCCACCAGCACAGCGACCAATGAGCAGTTCTTC
CATSTATNEQFF
>TRBJ2-5|TRBV7-8|TRBD2|-
TGTGCCAGCTCCCCTTCGCGGGGGGGCCGAGAGACCCAGTACTTC
CASSPSRGGRETQYF
>TRBJ2-6|TRBV7-3|-|-
TGTGCCAGCAGGTCGGAGACTGGGGCCAACGTCCTGACTTTC
CASRSETGANVLTF
>TRBJ2-2|TRBV25-1|-|few
TGTGCCAGCGTTTCACCGGGGGGCGCCGGGGAGCTGTTTTTT
CASVSPGGAGELFF
>TRBJ2-1|TRBV29-1|-|-
TGCAGCGTTGGGGGGGTAGGTGAGCAGTTCTTC
CSVGGVGEQFF
>TRBJ1-1|TRBV2|-|few
TGTGCCAGCAGTCCGCAGGATGAAGCTTTCTTT
CASSPQDEAFF
>TRBJ2-7|TRBV5-1|TRBD2|few
TGCGCCAGCAGCTTACCGGGGGGGGAGCAGTACTTC
CASSLPGGEQYF
>TRBJ1-5|TRBV15|-|-
TGTGCCACCAGCAGAGTGGTAGGCATTAGTCAGCCCCAGCATTTT
CATSRVVGISQPQHF
>TRBJ2-3|TRBV12-3/TRBV12-4|-|-
TGTGCCAGCAGTTTAGAGGGGCCTACGCAGTATTTT
CASSLEGPTQYF
>TRBJ1-1|TRBV11-1|-|-
TGTGCCAGCAGCTCGGGGCAGGGGAGCGGCACTGAAGCTTTCTTT
CASSSGQGSGTEAFF
>TRBJ2-7|TRBV27|-|-
TGTGCCAGCAGTTTATATCCGGGCCTGGATGAGCAGTACTTC
CASSLYPGLDEQYF
>TRBJ2-5|TRBV20-1|TRBD2|few
TGCAGTGCTGTACTAGCGGGGGGCGGCGAGACCCAGTACTTC
CSAVLAGGGETQYF
>TRBJ1-2|TRBV7-2|-|-
TGTGCCAGCAGCCGGCGGGCAGGGCCGGGCGGCTACACCTTC
CASSRRAGPGGYTF
>TRBJ2-5|TRBV9|TRBD2|-
TGTGCCAGCAGCGTAGGAGCGGGGGGGCCCGGTTCGGGAGAGACCCAGTACTTC
CASSVGAGGPGSGETQYF
>TRBJ1-1|TRBV6-2/TRBV6-3|-|few
TGTGCCAGCAGTTACTCTGGTCGGAAGAACACTGAAGCTTTCTTT
CASSYSGRKNTEAFF
>TRBJ1-2|TRBV11-2|-|few
TGTGCCAGCAGCTTACCGGGCGTGTATGGCTACACCTTC
CASSLPGVYGYTF
>TRBJ2-1|TRBV19|-|-
TGTGCCAGTACCGACCTCGGAGGGATGGCCCGTGAGCAGTTCTTC
CASTDLGGMAREQFF
>TRBJ1-1|TRBV7-3|TRBD1|-
TGTGCCAGCAGCTCCGGGGACAGGGGAATGGACACTGAAGCTTTCTTT
CASSSGDRGMDTEAFF
>TRBJ1-5|TRBV12-3/TRBV12-4|TRBD1|-
TGTGCCAGCACAATAGACAGGGTATCGCCCCAGCATTTT
CASTIDRVSPQHF
>TRBJ2-5|TRBV12-3/TRBV12-4|-|many
TGTGCCAGCAGTACGCCTAGGGTAGCGGACCAAGAGACCCAGTACTTC
CASSTPRVADQETQYF
>TRBJ2-3|TRBV12-3/TRBV12-4|-|few
TGTGCCAGCAGTGTCAGGGTAAATACGCAGTATTTT
CASSVRVNTQYF
>TRBJ2-3|TRBV7-9|-|many
TGTGCCAGCAGGTACCGACAGAGCACAGATACGCAGTATTTT
CASRYRQSTDTQYF
>TRBJ1-5|TRBV6-5|TRBD1|-
TGTGCCAGCAGTTTGGCAGGGGGCACGGGACAGCCCCAGCATTTT
CASSLAGGTGQPQHF
>TRBJ1-4|TRBV27|-|few
TGTGCCAGCAGTTTAAGAAGATCCTCAACTAATGAAAAACTGTTTTTT
CASSLRRSSTNEKLFF
>TRBJ2-1|TRBV4-3|-|few
TGCGCCAGCAGCCAAGACGGCGCTAGCTCCTACAATGAGCAGTTCTTC
CASSQDGASSYNEQFF
>TRBJ1-5|TRBV12-3/TRBV12-4|TRBD1|-
TGTGCCAGCAGTTTCCGGGACAGGGGGAATCAGCCCCAGCATTTT
CASSFRDRGNQPQHF
>TRBJ1-5|TRBV27|-|-
TGTGCCAGCAGTTTAGGCAGTCCGGGGGTAAATCAGCCCCAGCATTTT
CASSLGSPGVNQPQHF
>TRBJ2-1|TRBV20-1|-|few
TGCAGTGCTAGCTCGGACCATTACAATGAGCAGTTCTTC
CSASSDHYNEQFF
>TRBJ2-1|TRBV6-2/TRBV6-3|-|-
TGTGCCAGCAGCCCACTAGAGGGGGATAACAATGAGCAGTTCTTC
CASSPLEGDNNEQFF
>TRBJ1-2|TRBV27|TRBD1|few
TGTGCCAGCAGTTTGACAGGGGGCGTTCTTATCTATGGCTACACCTTC
CASSLTGGVLIYGYTF
>TRBJ1-2|TRBV12-3/TRBV12-4|TRBD1|-
TGTGCCAGCAGTTTATCGAGGGAAGGACAGGGCGAAGATGGCTACACCTTC
CASSLSREGQGEDGYTF
>TRBJ2-7|TRBV10-1|-|few
TGCGCCAGCAATGACGGGGGTATTACGGACGAGCAGTACTTC
CASNDGGITDEQYF